This T cell receptor (beta chain) is from a study of blood T cell repertoires in COVID-19. Study summary: Nucleic acid was either cDNA or gDNA, and it came from T cells, B-cell-depleted T cells, or PBMCs.

A few counts support this clone. Cohort allocation depended upon clinical history that participants reported. Recovery among Cohort 3 donors was established by two negative PCRs, clearance, or symptom resolution. In the authors' methods: Using reference gene primer amplification, nucleated cell counts were estimated. Here immunoSEQ multiplex PCR was the method, and the copy in TCRdb shows in-frame clones only, minus some. Clone size and V and J calls were adopted from that table, with D and trimming inferred from the DNA. The table lists 200,000 or so clones, roughly 90% of them singletons. Sequencing was performed on PBMCs or T cells enriched from blood (not recorded which). This receptor was taken from a woman in her twenties or thirties who had recovered from COVID-19.

The CDR3 is CASSIRQFGTDTQYF. CDR3 sequence (DNA): TGTGCCAGCAGTATCAGACAGTTCGGCACAGATACGCAGTATTTT. The chain links TRBV6-5 to TRBJ2-3; D is possibly TRBD1 (5 bases). Germline CDR1 reads MNHEY; CDR2 reads SVGAGI. The CDR3 has 15 amino acids. With 5 bases removed from V and 1 base from J, the gap between germline ends came to 13 bases.